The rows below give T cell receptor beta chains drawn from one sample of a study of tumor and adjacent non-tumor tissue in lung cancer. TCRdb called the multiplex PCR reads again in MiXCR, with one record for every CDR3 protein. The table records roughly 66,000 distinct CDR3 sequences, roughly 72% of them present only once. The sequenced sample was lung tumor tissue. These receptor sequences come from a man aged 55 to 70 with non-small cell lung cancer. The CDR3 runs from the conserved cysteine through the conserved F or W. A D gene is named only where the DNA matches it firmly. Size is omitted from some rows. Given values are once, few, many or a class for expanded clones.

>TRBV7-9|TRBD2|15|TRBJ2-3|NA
CACNPTSGRADTQYF
TGTGCCTGCAACCCAACGTCAGGGAGGGCAGATACCCAGTATTTT
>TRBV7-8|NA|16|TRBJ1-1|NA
CASKIIGLGKNSEAFF
TGTGCCAGCAAGATTATTGGGCTGGGGAAGAACAGTGAAGCTTTCTTT
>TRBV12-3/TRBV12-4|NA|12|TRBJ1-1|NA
CARSLSRGGAFF
TGTGCCAGGAGCCTTTCAAGGGGCGGTGCTTTCTTT
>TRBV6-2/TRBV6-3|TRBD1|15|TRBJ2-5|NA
CASRRVGTAQETQYF
TGTGCCAGCAGGAGAGTTGGGACAGCACAAGAGACCCAATACTTC
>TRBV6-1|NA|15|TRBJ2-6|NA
CASSEGSSGPNVLTF
TGTGCCAGCAGTGAGGGTAGCTCTGGGCCCAACGTCCTGACTTTC
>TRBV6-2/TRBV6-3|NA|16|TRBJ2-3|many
CASSYSLQDSTDTQYF
TGTGCCAGCAGTTACTCCCTCCAGGATAGCACAGATACGCAGTATTTT
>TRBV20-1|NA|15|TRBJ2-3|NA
CNTRLDSYSTDTQYF
TGCAATACTAGATTGGACAGCTATAGCACAGATACGCAGTATTTT
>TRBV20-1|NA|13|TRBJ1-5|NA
CSARAGTVQPQHF
TGCAGTGCTCGGGCGGGGACGGTACAGCCCCAGCATTTT
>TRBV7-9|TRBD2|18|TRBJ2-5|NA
CASSSPRLAGIRQETQYF
TGTGCCAGCAGCTCACCGAGACTAGCGGGTATCCGACAAGAGACCCAGTACTTC
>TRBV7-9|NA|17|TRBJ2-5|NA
CTSSLRGRGTQQETQYF
TGTACCAGCAGTCTTAGAGGGCGCGGGACACAACAAGAGACCCAGTACTTC
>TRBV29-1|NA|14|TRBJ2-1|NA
CSVEGGQEYNKQFF
TGCAGCGTTGAAGGCGGGCAGGAGTACAATAAGCAATTCTTC
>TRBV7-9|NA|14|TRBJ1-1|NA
CASNSWREGREAFF
TGTGCCAGCAACTCCTGGAGAGAGGGACGGGAAGCTTTCTTT
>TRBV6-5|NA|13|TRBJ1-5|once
CASRGDSNQPQNF
TGTGCCAGCAGAGGGGATAGCAATCAGCCCCAGAATTTT
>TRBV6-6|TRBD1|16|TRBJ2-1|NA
CASSPKDRSYSKEQFF
TGTGCCAGCAGTCCTAAGGACAGGTCGTATAGCAAAGAGCAGTTCTTC
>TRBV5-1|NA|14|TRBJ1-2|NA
CAISLAGQGYAYTF
TGCGCCATCAGCTTGGCGGGGCAAGGCTATGCATACACCTTC
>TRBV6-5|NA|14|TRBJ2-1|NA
CTSCGAGSYNEQFF
TGTACCAGCTGTGGGGCAGGTTCTTACAATGAGCAGTTCTTC
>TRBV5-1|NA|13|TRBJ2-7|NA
CASSTRYSYDQYF
TGCGCCAGCAGCACCAGGTACTCCTACGACCAGTACTTC
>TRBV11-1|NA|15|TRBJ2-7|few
CASSLDKGGRYEQYF
TGTGCCAGCAGCTTAGACAAGGGGGGCCGTTACGAGCAGTACTTC
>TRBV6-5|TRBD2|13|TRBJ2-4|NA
CVRAGGPADIQYF
TGTGTCAGGGCGGGAGGGCCAGCTGACATTCAGTACTTC
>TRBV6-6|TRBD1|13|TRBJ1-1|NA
CASRLTGNTEAYF
TGCGCCAGCAGGTTGACAGGGAATACTGAAGCTTACTTT
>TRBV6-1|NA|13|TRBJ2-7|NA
CTSQPDSSYEQYF
TGTACCTCGCAACCCGACAGCTCCTACGAGCAGTACTTC
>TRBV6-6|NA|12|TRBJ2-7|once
CASTEWGYEQYF
TGTGCCAGCACGGAGTGGGGATACGAGCAGTACTTC
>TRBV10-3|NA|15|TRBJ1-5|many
CAISEGRDGNQPQHF
TGTGCCATCAGTGAGGGGCGGGACGGTAATCAGCCCCAGCATTTT
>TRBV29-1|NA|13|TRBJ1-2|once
CSVVLRGSYDYTF
TGCAGCGTCGTCCTCCGGGGTTCCTATGACTACACCTTC
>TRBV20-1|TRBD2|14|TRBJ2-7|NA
CNASRTSGRNEQYF
TGCAATGCTTCACGGACTAGCGGGAGAAACGAGCAGTACTTC
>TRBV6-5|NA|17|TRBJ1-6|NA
CANITGTLSSYNSPLHF
TGTGCCAACATCACTGGGACTTTGAGCTCCTATAATTCACCCCTCCACTTT
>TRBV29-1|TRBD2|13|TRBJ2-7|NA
CSVVISGSLEQYF
TGCAGCGTCGTAATAAGCGGGAGTCTCGAGCAGTATTTC
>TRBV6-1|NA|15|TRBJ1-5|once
CAISEAGGSNQPQHF
TGTGCCATCAGTGAAGCTGGGGGGTCGAATCAGCCCCAGCATTTT